Below, one T cell receptor beta chain is given with its context. The antigen remains unidentified. This sample is drawn from a study of T cell clonotyping in hematopoietic cell transplantation. Study results and limitations: Few recipient clonotypes overlapped donors; over 97% were de novo at given depth. Broader posttransplant TCR repertoire diversity was predicted by graft donor and pretransplant recipient Inverse Simpson Index values.

Time point in this sample: recipient sample about 28 days before transplant, after cytoreduction. This CDR3 is 19 amino acids long. Only in-frame clones appear in the TCRdb table, and some are missing; sequencing was by immunoSEQ multiplex PCR. The data hold some 16,000 clones, with 85% to 95% observed a single time. Sequencing used peripheral blood mononuclear cells, obtained before stem cell transplant. The receptor was isolated from a man aged 18 to 30 with biphenotypic leukemia. Some clones in this sample may be carry-over from other donors' samples. The V and J genes are TRBV1 and TRBJ1-2. TRBV1 is a pseudogene locus. The CDR3 sequence: CTSSQGRERALSHNYGYTF. The CDR3 nucleotides read TGCACCAGCAGCCAAGGAAGAGAGAGAGCCCTTAGCCATAACTATGGCTACACCTTC.